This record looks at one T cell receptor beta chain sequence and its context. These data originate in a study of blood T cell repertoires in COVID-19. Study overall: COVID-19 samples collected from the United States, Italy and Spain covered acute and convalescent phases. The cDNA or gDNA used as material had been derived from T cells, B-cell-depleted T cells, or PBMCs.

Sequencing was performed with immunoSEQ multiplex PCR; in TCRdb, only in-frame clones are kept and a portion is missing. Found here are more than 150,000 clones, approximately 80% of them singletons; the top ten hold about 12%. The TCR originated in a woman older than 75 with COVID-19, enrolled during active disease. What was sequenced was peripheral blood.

CDR3 residues: CASSTPRSSGNTIYF. CDR3 DNA sequence: TGTGCCAGTAGTACCCCGAGGAGCTCTGGAAACACCATATATTTT. This rearrangement joins TRBV19 to TRBJ1-3; D ambiguous. The germline CDR1 and CDR2 sequences are LNHDA and SQIVND (reference sequence). The CDR3 totals 15 residues. V lost 4 bases to trimming and J lost 0 bases, with 10 bases between them.